The present entry profiles one T cell receptor (beta chain) with its context. Its target is not known. TCRdb ran MiXCR on the RT-PCR reads and lists one entry per CDR3 protein. The data hold over 300,000 distinct CDR3 sequences, with 21% observed a single time. The data originate from a study of response to subunit inactivated influenza vaccine. Study findings and constraints: Authors suggested few new T cells are recruited by each seasonal influenza vaccination.

This receptor was identified in a man in his fifties or sixties who received an inactivated influenza vaccine. Sequencing was performed on PBMCs from blood, taken less than 22 months after vaccination.

This CDR3 is CASSGTKGNTIYF. The CDR3 bases are TGTGCCAGCAGTGGGACAAAAGGAAACACCATATATTTT. The rearrangement uses TRBV11-2 and TRBJ1-3; a weak D match, TRBD1 (6 bases). V gave up 6 bases and J gave up 4 bases, with 10 bases separating them. The germline gives CDR1 SGHAT, CDR2 FQNNGV. The CDR3 extends over 13 amino acids.